This T cell receptor beta chain stems from a study of memory CD4+ T cells and cytomegalovirus serostatus. Study-level information: Healthy Belgian adult donors included about nine CMV-positive and 24 CMV-negative people. Overall study results and limits: The CMV-associated TCR signature appears largely within the CD4+ memory repertoire.

The sort gate was single viable CD3+CD4+CD8-CD45RO+ cells for memory CD4+ T cells. With respect to this clone: Its antigen is unknown.

Here immunoSEQ multiplex PCR was the method, and the copy in TCRdb shows in-frame clones only, minus some. Of 70,000 to 95,000 clones in the sample, 80% were seen once. Germline values: CDR1 SGHDT, CDR2 YYEEEE. This CDR3 comprises 19 residues. The V end was cut by 4 bases, the J end by 2 bases, with 22 bases between. Sequences were obtained from memory CD4+ T cells from blood. The chain combines TRBV5-6 with TRBJ2-6; no reliable D call. This clonotype was sampled from an adult in good health and CMV-seronegative. The CDR3 nucleotides are TGTGCCAGCAGCGTGCAGTCGGCAGTTTGGGTCCCTGGGGCCAACGTCCTGACTTTC. It specifies CASSVQSAVWVPGANVLTF.